This TCR beta chain comes out of a study of blood T cell repertoires in COVID-19. Study in general: COVID-19 samples collected from the United States, Italy and Spain covered acute and convalescent phases. The analysed material was cDNA or gDNA that came from T cells, B-cell-depleted T cells, or PBMCs.

As originally analysed: How many nucleated cells were present was estimated from reference gene primer amplification. Libraries were prepared by immunoSEQ multiplex PCR; TCRdb keeps only in-frame clonotypes and omits some of them. That table supplies the V and J calls and clone size; D and trimming were determined from the DNA. The sample includes about 150,000 clones, about 82% of them seen just once. Trimming stripped 2 bases from V and 2 bases from J, with 17 bases between. The CDR3 is made up of 17 amino acids. From germline, CDR1 is LGHNA and CDR2 YSLEER. The TCR was taken from a man in his fifties with active or convalescent COVID-19. The V and J genes are TRBV4-3 and TRBJ2-3, with a weak D call TRBD2 (6 bases). Sequencing was performed on peripheral blood. CDR3 sequence (DNA): TGCGCCAGCAGCCAATGGGGAGATGGCGGGAACACAGATACGCAGTATTTT. Its translation: CASSQWGDGGNTDTQYF.